This T cell receptor (beta chain) was sequenced for a study of blood T cell repertoires in COVID-19. At the level of the study: T cells, B-cell-depleted T cells, or PBMCs provided the cDNA or gDNA that served as material.

Looked up from germline, CDR1 is SSHAT and CDR2 is FNYEAQ (reference sequence). The V end lost 5 bases, the J end lost 4 bases, and 17 bases lay between the germline ends. The CDR3 loop spans 15 amino acids. As processed by the authors: Amplification of reference gene primers provided the estimated nucleated cell counts. Repertoires were generated with immunoSEQ multiplex PCR, while TCRdb's copy carries only in-frame clones and drops some. The V and J calls and clone size are taken from that table; D and trimming were inferred from the DNA. This sample carries a few hundred thousand clones, 87% of them seen once, and the ten largest clones take roughly 2.3%.

The rearrangement joins TRBV7-7 to TRBJ2-5; tentative D call: TRBD1 (5 bases). This TCR derives from a man in his late teens or twenties with active or convalescent COVID-19. The sequencing input was peripheral blood. The CDR3 here is CASSPEQVLGETQYF. The CDR3 bases are TGTGCCAGCAGCCCCGAACAGGTGTTGGGAGAGACCCAGTACTTC.